Included here is one T cell receptor beta chain sequence, with context. Its specificity is not known. Via MiXCR, TCRdb re-called the RT-PCR reads, giving one row per CDR3 protein. The table records over 800,000 distinct CDR3 sequences, about 20% of them present only once. This sample was included in a study of response to subunit inactivated influenza vaccine. Whole-study findings and limits: The authors put forward the suggestion that each seasonal influenza vaccination may bring in only a limited number of new T cells.

The TCR was taken from a middle-aged man who received an inactivated influenza vaccine. Sequencing was performed on PBMCs from blood, taken 5 to 6 days after vaccination.

CDR3 nucleotide sequence: TGTGCCATCAGTGTCCTCCAGGGGTTGCAAGAGACCCAGTACTTC. Encoded protein: CAISVLQGLQETQYF. The V gene is TRBV10-3, the J gene TRBJ2-5; possibly TRBD1 for D (6 bases). The germline V gene encodes CDR1 ENHRY and CDR2 SYGVKD. The CDR3 has 15 residues. V was pared by 4 bases and J by 2 bases, with 14 bases between.